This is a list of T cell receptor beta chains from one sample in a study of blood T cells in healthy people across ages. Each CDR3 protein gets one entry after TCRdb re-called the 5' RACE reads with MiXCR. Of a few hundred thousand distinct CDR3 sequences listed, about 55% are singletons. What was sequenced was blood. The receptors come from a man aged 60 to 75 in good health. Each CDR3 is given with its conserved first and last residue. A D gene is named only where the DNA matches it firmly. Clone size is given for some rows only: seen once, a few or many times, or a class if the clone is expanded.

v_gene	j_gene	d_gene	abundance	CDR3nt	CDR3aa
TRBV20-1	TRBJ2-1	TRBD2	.	TGCAGTGCTAGAGATAGGGAGACTAGCGGGAGTCCCAGCTCCTACAATGAGCAGTTCTTC	CSARDRETSGSPSSYNEQFF
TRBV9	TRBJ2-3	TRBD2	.	TGTGCCAGCAGCGTCGGGACTAGTTCAGATACGCAGTATTTT	CASSVGTSSDTQYF
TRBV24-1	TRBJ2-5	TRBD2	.	TGTGCCACCAGTGACATTAGCGGGGATGCCCCCTACAATGAGCAGTACTTC	CATSDISGDAPYNEQYF
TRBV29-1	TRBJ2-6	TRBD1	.	TGCAGCACGACAGGGTGGAACGGTGGGGCCAACGTCCTGATTTTC	CSTTGWNGGANVLIF
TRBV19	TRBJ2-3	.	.	TGTGCCAGTAGTCAAAGGGGCGAAGATACGCAGTATTTT	CASSQRGEDTQYF
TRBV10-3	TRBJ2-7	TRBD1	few	TGTGCCATCAGTGCTGGGACAGGGTCCTACGAGCAGTACTTC	CAISAGTGSYEQYF
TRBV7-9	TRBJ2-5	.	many	TGTGCCAGCAGCCACCCCAGACAGCCGGGAGAGACCCAGTACTTC	CASSHPRQPGETQYF
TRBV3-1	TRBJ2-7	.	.	TGTGCCAGCAGCCAAGTGGAGAGCAAGCAGTACTTC	CASSQVESKQYF
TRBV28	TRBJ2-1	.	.	TGTGCCAGCAACCGGTACAACGAGCAGTTCTTC	CASNRYNEQFF
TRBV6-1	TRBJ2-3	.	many	TGTGCCAGCAGTGAGGAATGGGGGAATACGCAGTATTTT	CASSEEWGNTQYF
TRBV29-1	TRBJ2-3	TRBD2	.	TGCAGCGTTGCTAGCGGGAGCACAGATACGCAGTATTTT	CSVASGSTDTQYF
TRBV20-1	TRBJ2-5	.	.	TGCAGTGCTAGAGATCGAAGACACCCGGAGGAGACCCAGTACTTC	CSARDRRHPEETQYF
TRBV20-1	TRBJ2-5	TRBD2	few	TGCAGTGCTACCACGGGGGGTGGGGAGACCCAGTACTTC	CSATTGGGETQYF
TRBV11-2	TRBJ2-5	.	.	TGTGCCAGCAGCTTTATGGGGAGCAAGGAGACCCAGTACTTC	CASSFMGSKETQYF
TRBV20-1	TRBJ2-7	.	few	TGCAGTGCTCCTGAGACTGCTCCGGGCCCCTACGAGCAGTACTTC	CSAPETAPGPYEQYF
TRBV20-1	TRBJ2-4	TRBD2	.	TGCAGTGCTTTCGGGACTAGCGGGAAACGGGAGCAGTACTTC	CSAFGTSGKREQYF
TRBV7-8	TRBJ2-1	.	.	TGTGCCAGCAGCTTGCCCTCTGGTCCGCACAATGAGCAGTTCTTC	CASSLPSGPHNEQFF
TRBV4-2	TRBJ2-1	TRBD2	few	TGTGCCAGCAGCCAAGATCTAGCGGCCTACAATGAGCAGTTCTTC	CASSQDLAAYNEQFF
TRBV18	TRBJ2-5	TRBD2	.	TGTGCCAGCTCACCACTATCTAGCGGCGGGACCCAGTACTTC	CASSPLSSGGTQYF
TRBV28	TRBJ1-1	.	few	TGTGCCAGCACCAACTCACCGGCCAGGACTGAAGCTTTCTTT	CASTNSPARTEAFF
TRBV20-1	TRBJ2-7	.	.	TGCAGTGCTAGGGCCCCATGGAAGACAGCGAGGGCTTACGAGCAGTACTTC	CSARAPWKTARAYEQYF
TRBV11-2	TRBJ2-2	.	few	TGTGCCAGCAGCTTAGATAGCCGGGGTACCTCGAACACCGGGGAGCTGTTTTTT	CASSLDSRGTSNTGELFF
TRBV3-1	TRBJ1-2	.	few	TGTGCCAGCAGCCAAGATTTCGCCGGGACTAACTATGGCTACACCTTC	CASSQDFAGTNYGYTF
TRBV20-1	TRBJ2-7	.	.	TGCAGTGCTAGAGATCTGCGATGGAGCTCCTACGAGCAGTACTTC	CSARDLRWSSYEQYF
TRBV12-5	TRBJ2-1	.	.	TGTGCTAGTGGTTTGGGGACGTACAATGAGCAGTTCTTC	CASGLGTYNEQFF
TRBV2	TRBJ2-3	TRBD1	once	TGTGCCAGCAAACCAAACAGGGGTGGGGCAGATACGCAGTATTTT	CASKPNRGGADTQYF
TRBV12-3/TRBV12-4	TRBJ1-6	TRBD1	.	TGTGCCAGCAGACCAGGGACAGGGCGAGAATCACCCCTCCACTTT	CASRPGTGRESPLHF
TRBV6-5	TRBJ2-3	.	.	TGTGCCAGCAGTTACGGGGTAGCATCAGATACGCAGTATTTT	CASSYGVASDTQYF
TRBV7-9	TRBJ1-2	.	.	TGTGCCAGCAGCCCAGGGGCGACCTATGGCTACACCTTC	CASSPGATYGYTF
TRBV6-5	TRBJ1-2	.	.	TGTGCCAGCAGTTACTCTGACGGAGATAACTATGGCTACACCTTC	CASSYSDGDNYGYTF
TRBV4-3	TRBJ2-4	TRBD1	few	TGCGCCAGCAGCCACAGACAGGGGTTGGCCAAAAACATTCAGTACTTC	CASSHRQGLAKNIQYF
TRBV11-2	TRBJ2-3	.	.	TGTGCCAGCAGCTTGGTCGCCGAGACTACAGCTGGAGATACGCAGTATTTT	CASSLVAETTAGDTQYF
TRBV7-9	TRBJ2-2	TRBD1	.	TGTGCCAGCAGCCCTGACAGGGGAAACACCGGGGAGCTGTTTTTT	CASSPDRGNTGELFF
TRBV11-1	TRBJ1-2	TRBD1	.	TGTGCCAGCAGCCCTGACAGGGCCCCTAACTATGGCAACACCTTC	CASSPDRAPNYGNTF
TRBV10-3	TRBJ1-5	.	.	TGTGCCATCAGTACTACCGCAGATGGCAATCAGCCCCAGCATTTT	CAISTTADGNQPQHF
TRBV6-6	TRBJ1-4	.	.	TGTGCCAGCAGTTCCTACGGGTATAGGACTAATGAAAAACTGTTTTTT	CASSSYGYRTNEKLFF
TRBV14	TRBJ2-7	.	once	TGTGCCAGCAGCCCTACGCGGAGTTCGGGGTCCTACGAGCAGTACTTC	CASSPTRSSGSYEQYF
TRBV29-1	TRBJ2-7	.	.	TGCAGCGTTGAAGGACCGGCGGGGGCGGAAACCTCCTACGAGCAGTACTTC	CSVEGPAGAETSYEQYF
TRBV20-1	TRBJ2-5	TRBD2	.	TGCAGTGCTAGATGGAGCGGGAGTATCCAGGAGACCCAGTACTTC	CSARWSGSIQETQYF
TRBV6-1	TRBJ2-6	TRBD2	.	TGTGCCAGCAGCCGGACTAGGAGTTCCTCTGGGGCCAACGTCCTGACTTTC	CASSRTRSSSGANVLTF
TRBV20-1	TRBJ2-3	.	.	TGCAGTGCTAGAGAAGGGGTCGGAGTTGGCACGAATACGCAGTATTTT	CSAREGVGVGTNTQYF
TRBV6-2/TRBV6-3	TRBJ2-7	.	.	TGTGCCAGCACCCCTGGGACTGCCTACAATGAGCAGTACTTC	CASTPGTAYNEQYF
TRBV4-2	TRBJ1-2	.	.	TGTGCCAGCAGCCGGGTTAGGGGGGCGGACCGGTTTGGCTACACCTTC	CASSRVRGADRFGYTF
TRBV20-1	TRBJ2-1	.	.	TGCAGTGCTAGAGATTGGCTCCAGGGGAACAAGAATGAGCAGTTCTTC	CSARDWLQGNKNEQFF
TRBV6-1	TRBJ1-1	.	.	TGTGCCAGCAGTGAAAATCTTGCTAACACTGAAGCTTTCTTT	CASSENLANTEAFF
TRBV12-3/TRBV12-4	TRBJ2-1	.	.	TGTGCCAGCAGCCCCAGCGAGAGGGTCTACAATGAGCAGTTCTTC	CASSPSERVYNEQFF